These T cell receptor beta chains were read from a single sample in a study of blood T cells in healthy people across ages. TCRdb recomputed calls from the 5' RACE reads with MiXCR, one row per CDR3 protein. The data hold about 1.4 million distinct CDR3 sequences, with approximately 63% observed a single time. The sequencing sample was made of blood. Receptors were obtained from a man younger than 35 in good health. Both conserved end residues are part of each CDR3. The D gene is left open where the match is weak. A clone size is listed for some rows: how often the clone was seen (once, few, many), or a class if it is expanded.

v_gene	d_gene	j_gene	abundance	CDR3aa	CDR3nt
TRBV29-1	TRBD2	TRBJ2-2	few	CSVEASSGRNTGELFF	TGCAGCGTTGAAGCATCTAGCGGGAGGAACACCGGGGAGCTGTTTTTT
TRBV28	.	TRBJ1-2	.	CASRDPNYGYTF	TGTGCCAGTAGGGACCCTAACTATGGCTACACCTTC
TRBV27	.	TRBJ1-4	.	CASSLKISAEKLFF	TGTGCCAGCAGTTTGAAGATCTCAGCTGAAAAACTGTTTTTT
TRBV4-3	.	TRBJ2-7	.	CASSQGAGISAYEQYF	TGCGCCAGCAGCCAGGGTGCGGGGATTAGTGCCTACGAGCAGTACTTC
TRBV27	.	TRBJ1-1	.	CASSLSTGSIAFF	TGTGCCAGCAGTTTAAGTACAGGTAGCATAGCTTTCTTT
TRBV12-3/TRBV12-4	.	TRBJ2-4	.	CASSLANIQYF	TGTGCCAGCAGTTTAGCGAACATTCAGTACTTC
TRBV12-3/TRBV12-4	.	TRBJ1-1	.	CASSSEYEAFF	TGTGCCAGCAGTTCAGAATACGAAGCTTTCTTT
TRBV7-2	.	TRBJ1-5	few	CASSPDRINQPQHF	TGTGCCAGCAGTCCCGACAGGATCAATCAGCCCCAGCATTTT
TRBV7-9	.	TRBJ2-7	few	CASSSAGLQWDEQYF	TGTGCCAGCAGCTCCGCCGGACTACAGTGGGACGAGCAGTACTTC
TRBV5-1	.	TRBJ2-4	.	CASSPREAKNIQYF	TGCGCCAGCAGCCCCCGGGAAGCCAAAAACATTCAGTACTTC
TRBV3-1	.	TRBJ2-1	.	CASSFWDHGEFF	TGTGCCAGCAGCTTTTGGGACCACGGGGAGTTCTTC
TRBV4-1	TRBD2	TRBJ2-7	.	CASSQVITGLVSYEQYF	TGCGCCAGCAGCCAGGTCATCACGGGACTAGTCTCCTACGAGCAGTACTTC
TRBV27	.	TRBJ2-1	few	CASEQGNEQFF	TGTGCCAGCGAACAGGGCAATGAGCAGTTCTTC
TRBV7-9	.	TRBJ2-2	.	CASSLTIQGRSRPNTGELFF	TGTGCCAGCAGCTTAACAATCCAGGGGAGATCGCGACCAAACACCGGGGAGCTGTTTTTT
TRBV12-3/TRBV12-4	TRBD1	TRBJ2-3	.	CASSLFRGQDTQYF	TGTGCCAGCAGTTTATTCAGGGGGCAAGATACGCAGTATTTT
TRBV20-1	.	TRBJ2-5	.	CSARELVETQYF	TGCAGTGCTAGAGAACTAGTAGAGACCCAGTACTTC
TRBV7-9	.	TRBJ2-5	.	CASSSLATVDKETQYF	TGTGCCAGCAGCTCCCTCGCGACTGTGGACAAAGAGACCCAGTACTTC
TRBV6-1	.	TRBJ2-1	.	CASKRVLSYSYNEQFF	TGTGCCAGCAAAAGGGTACTTTCCTACTCCTACAATGAGCAGTTCTTC
TRBV6-2/TRBV6-3	.	TRBJ1-1	few	CASSYSTGEAFF	TGTGCCAGCAGTTACTCGACAGGAGAAGCTTTCTTT
TRBV28	.	TRBJ1-4	.	CASRPLTGFNEKLFF	TGTGCCAGCAGGCCCTTAACAGGTTTTAATGAAAAACTGTTTTTT
TRBV7-9	.	TRBJ2-7	few	CASSARDNYEQYF	TGTGCCAGCAGCGCCCGGGACAACTACGAGCAGTACTTC
TRBV7-9	TRBD2	TRBJ2-3	.	CASRETTSGGTDTQYF	TGTGCCAGCAGGGAGACTACTAGCGGGGGCACAGATACGCAGTATTTT
TRBV28	.	TRBJ1-2	.	CASSDNAQGFGYTF	TGTGCCAGCAGTGACAACGCACAGGGCTTTGGCTACACCTTC
TRBV2	TRBD1	TRBJ1-2	.	CASSEWGQGGYTF	TGTGCCAGCAGTGAATGGGGACAGGGAGGCTACACCTTC
TRBV10-3	TRBD2	TRBJ2-5	few	CAIRLLAGQETQYF	TGTGCCATCAGGTTACTAGCGGGGCAAGAGACCCAGTACTTC
TRBV12-3/TRBV12-4	TRBD2	TRBJ2-3	.	CASSPGLVPDTQYF	TGTGCCAGCAGTCCCGGACTAGTTCCAGATACGCAGTATTTT
TRBV20-1	.	TRBJ2-1	few	CSASNRAASSYNEQFF	TGCAGTGCTAGTAATCGAGCTGCGAGCTCCTACAATGAGCAGTTCTTC
TRBV29-1	.	TRBJ1-1	.	CSGQVLNTEAFF	TGCAGCGGACAGGTGTTGAACACTGAAGCTTTCTTT
TRBV7-9	.	TRBJ2-7	.	CASSKGIRSYEQYF	TGTGCCAGCAGTAAGGGGATTCGGTCTTACGAGCAGTACTTC
TRBV24-1	.	TRBJ1-2	few	CATSDLFPYGYTF	TGTGCCACCAGTGATTTGTTCCCCTATGGCTACACCTTC
TRBV7-9	TRBD1	TRBJ2-5	once	CASSPFPDRGYSGETQYF	TGTGCCAGCAGCCCGTTTCCGGACAGGGGGTATTCAGGAGAGACCCAGTACTTC
TRBV7-8	.	TRBJ1-3	.	CASSQTEAGNTIYF	TGTGCCAGCAGCCAAACCGAAGCTGGAAACACCATATATTTT
TRBV4-1	.	TRBJ1-1	.	CASSQELRQKNTEAFF	TGCGCCAGCAGCCAAGAATTGAGACAGAAGAACACTGAAGCTTTCTTT
TRBV6-6	.	TRBJ1-6	few	CASSYSLVDSPLHF	TGTGCCAGCAGCTACAGTCTCGTGGATTCACCCCTCCACTTT
TRBV6-5	.	TRBJ2-7	.	CASSQGGEHEQYF	TGTGCCAGCAGCCAGGGTGGTGAGCACGAGCAGTACTTC
TRBV4-2	.	TRBJ2-7	few	CASSQIGSGTSSYEQYF	TGTGCCAGCAGCCAAATAGGCAGCGGCACGAGCTCCTACGAGCAGTACTTC
TRBV29-1	TRBD1	TRBJ2-5	.	CSAGTGTGVGEQYF	TGCAGCGCCGGTACCGGGACAGGGGTAGGGGAGCAGTACTTC
TRBV7-9	.	TRBJ2-3	few	CASSLEALAQDTQYF	TGTGCCAGCAGCTTAGAGGCCCTAGCGCAAGATACGCAGTATTTT
TRBV4-1	.	TRBJ2-3	many	CASSQEGSTDTQYF	TGCGCCAGCAGCCAAGAGGGAAGCACAGATACGCAGTATTTT
TRBV29-1	TRBD1	TRBJ2-1	.	CSVAKYRGPYNEQFF	TGCAGCGTAGCAAAATACAGGGGCCCCTACAATGAGCAGTTCTTC
TRBV20-1	.	TRBJ1-5	.	CSARDIERNSNQPQHF	TGCAGTGCTAGAGATATAGAACGTAACAGCAATCAGCCCCAGCATTTT
TRBV20-1	TRBD2	TRBJ2-1	once	CSAHEREGYIGQFF	TGCAGTGCCCATGAGCGGGAGGGTTACATTGGGCAGTTCTTC
TRBV15	TRBD1	TRBJ2-3	.	CATSRATGEEGDTQYF	TGTGCCACCAGCAGAGCTACAGGGGAAGAGGGGGATACGCAGTATTTT
TRBV15	.	TRBJ2-3	.	CATSPLGGSRSDTQYF	TGTGCCACCAGCCCTTTGGGGGGCAGCCGCTCCGATACGCAGTATTTT
TRBV7-2	TRBD2	TRBJ2-1	.	CASSFYPGGRGENEQFF	TGTGCCAGCAGCTTCTACCCAGGCGGGAGGGGAGAGAATGAGCAGTTCTTC
TRBV10-3	.	TRBJ2-7	few	CAISESPRADYEQYF	TGTGCCATCAGTGAGTCGCCTCGGGCGGACTACGAGCAGTACTTC
TRBV20-1	.	TRBJ2-5	few	CSGRAFYQETQYF	TGCAGTGGCCGTGCGTTTTATCAAGAGACCCAGTACTTC